Below, 17 T cell receptor beta chains from the same sample are listed, as sequenced in a study of early T cells in non-severe SARS-CoV-2 infection. TCRdb reprocessed the 5' RACE reads via MiXCR and lists one record per CDR3 protein. The sample yields over 50,000 distinct CDR3 sequences, over 9.5% seen once. The specimen sequenced was whole blood. All receptors come from an adult who was a healthcare worker with PCR-confirmed SARS-CoV-2 infection or an uninfected control (not recorded which).

This clonotype was counted ten times or more. CDR3 in DNA: TGTGCCAGCAGCTTATTAGGAAGGAACACCGGGGAGCTGTTTTTT. It translates to CASSLLGRNTGELFF. This chain connects TRBV7-8 to TRBJ2-2; D uncertain. The V gene's germline CDR1 is SGHVS and CDR2 FQNEAQ. CDR3 length: 15 residues. With 2 bases removed from V and 1 base from J, the gap between germline ends came to 8 bases.

The table lists this clonotype with a few counts. J is TRBJ2-2 and V is TRBV9; 7 nucleotides line up with TRBD1. This CDR3 contains 14 residues. Germline assignment: CDR1 SGDLS and CDR2 YYNGEE. The V and J ends lost 1 base and 3 bases, in that order; junction bases with no gene match: 0. This CDR3 is CASSVTGDTGELFF. The CDR3 DNA follows: TGTGCCAGCAGCGTAACAGGGGACACCGGGGAGCTGTTTTTT.

This clonotype has only a few counts. CDR3 in amino acids: CASSLRASATNEKLFF. The CDR3 DNA is TGTGCCAGCAGCTTACGGGCTTCCGCAACTAATGAAAAACTGTTTTTT. This chain connects TRBV13 to TRBJ1-4, with unresolved D. Trimming cost V 2 bases and J 0 bases, with 10 bases left between them. From germline, CDR1 is PRHDT and CDR2 FYEKMQ (reference sequence). CDR3 size: 16 residues.

The table lists this clonotype with a few counts. The rearrangement uses TRBV7-2 and TRBJ2-4; D is undetermined. Germline CDR1 SGHTA, CDR2 FQGNSA. V was shortened by 5 bases and J by 6 bases, with 14 bases between the two germline ends. There are 14 residues in the CDR3. The CDR3 nucleotides are TGTGCCAGCAGCCCCGGACGGTATTCAAACATTCAGTACTTC. Its protein is CASSPGRYSNIQYF.

The table lists this clonotype with many counts. The chain uses TRBV14 and TRBJ1-1; possibly TRBD1 for D (6 bases). CDR1 and CDR2 (germline): SGHDN, FVKESK. This CDR3 spans 15 amino acids. V was shortened by 1 base and J by 4 bases, with 13 bases between the two germline ends. The CDR3 protein is CASSQVGQGFTEAFF. CDR3 coding DNA: TGTGCCAGCAGCCAAGTCGGGCAGGGGTTCACTGAAGCTTTCTTT.

This clonotype was seen a few times. The chain combines TRBV30 with TRBJ2-4; possible D gene TRBD2, 6 bases. CDR3 length equals 14 residues. The ends were cut back, 0 bases at V and 3 bases at J, with 9 bases in the middle. Germline values: CDR1 GTSNPN, CDR2 SVGIG (reference sequence). The CDR3 DNA is TGTGCCTGGAGTGTATCGGGGGTCAAAAACATTCAGTACTTC. Protein: CAWSVSGVKNIQYF.

This clonotype appeared many times. The chain has TRBV7-9 and TRBJ2-7, with D uncertain. Trimming cost V 1 base and J 5 bases, with 9 bases left between them. The CDR3 extends over 13 amino acids. Germline-derived CDR1 and CDR2 are SEHNR and FQNEAQ (reference sequence). CDR3 protein: CASSLGSGNEQYF. Written as DNA, the CDR3 is TGTGCCAGCAGCTTAGGCTCGGGTAACGAGCAGTACTTC.

This clonotype came up many times. V is TRBV6-5 and J is TRBJ1-1, with D unresolved. Germline CDR1 is MNHEY and CDR2 is SVGAGI. There are 11 residues in the CDR3. V gave up 6 bases and J gave up 7 bases, with 9 bases separating them. CDR3 sequence (DNA): TGTGCCAGCAGCGAAGGCCTTGAAGCTTTCTTT. Its protein product is CASSEGLEAFF.

This clonotype was recorded at least ten times. The chain joins TRBV7-9 to TRBJ2-1; 9 bases agree with TRBD1. Germline lookup yields CDR1 SEHNR and CDR2 FQNEAQ (reference sequence). V shed 5 bases, J shed 3 bases, and the junction held 8 bases outside the gene matches. The CDR3 is 16 residues long. CDR3 loop: CASSMRDRVGYNEQFF. The CDR3 DNA sequence: TGTGCCAGCAGCATGAGGGACAGGGTAGGCTACAATGAGCAGTTCTTC.

This clonotype was detected ten times or more. The chain recombines TRBV6-6 with TRBJ2-7; D is possibly TRBD1 (6 bases). This CDR3 is 12 amino acids long. The V end was cut by 6 bases, the J end by 2 bases, with 8 bases between. Germline V CDR1 and CDR2: MNHNY, SVGAGI (reference sequence). CDR3 amino acids: CASRDSPYEQYF. Written as DNA, the CDR3 is TGTGCCAGCAGGGACAGTCCCTACGAGCAGTACTTC.

This clonotype was seen many times. The chain combines TRBV9 with TRBJ2-3, with D tentatively TRBD1 (5 bases). Germline values: CDR1 SGDLS, CDR2 YYNGEE. The CDR3 covers 12 residues. The V end lost 2 bases, the J end lost 9 bases, and 10 bases lay between the germline ends. CDR3 DNA: TGTGCCAGCAGCGTCCAGGGATACACGCAGTATTTT. Its translation is CASSVQGYTQYF. Based on the CDR3 plus reference TRBV9 and TRBJ2-3, the full variable domain is DSGVTQTPKHLITATGQRVTLRCSPRSGDLSVYWYQQSLDQGLQFLIQYYNGEERAKGNILERFSAQQFPDLHSELNLSSLELGDSALYFCASSVQGYTQYFGPGTRLTVL.

A few counts support this clonotype. This chain uses TRBV7-8 with TRBJ1-1, with D perhaps matching TRBD1 (5 bases). CDR3 size: 15 residues. Per the germline V gene, CDR1 is SGHVS and CDR2 is FQNEAQ. The germline V and J ends were trimmed by 5 bases and 1 base, with 14 bases remaining between them. The CDR3 sequence: CASSMGLIRNTEAFF. CDR3 in DNA: TGTGCCAGCAGCATGGGACTGATTAGGAACACTGAAGCTTTCTTT.

This clonotype was detected many times. This sequence joins TRBV9 and TRBJ2-5, with 14 bases fitting TRBD2. V shed 3 bases and J 5 bases; nucleotides not matched to a gene: 9. The CDR3 totals 17 residues. Germline loops: CDR1 SGDLS, CDR2 YYNGEE. The CDR3 loop reads CASSAGTSGSVFETQYF. The CDR3 coding sequence is TGTGCCAGCAGCGCCGGGACTAGCGGGAGTGTGTTTGAGACCCAGTACTTC.

This chain uses TRBV12-3 or TRBV12-4 with TRBJ2-7; D possibly corresponds to TRBD1 (6 bases). V was cut by 5 bases and J by 2 bases, with 16 bases left in between. The CDR3 runs to 15 residues. CDR3 sequence: CASSQTGTLTYEQYF. The CDR3, as DNA: TGTGCCAGCAGTCAAACCGGGACACTCACCTACGAGCAGTACTTC.

This clonotype was counted at least ten times. The V gene is TRBV7-9, the J gene TRBJ2-4, with TRBD1 as a possible D gene (5 bases). This CDR3 spans 14 amino acids. Trimming shortened V by 3 bases and J by 4 bases, and 10 bases separated the two germline ends. Germline V lookup: CDR1 SEHNR, CDR2 FQNEAQ (reference sequence). Written as DNA, the CDR3 is TGTGCCAGCAGCTTGAATGGGGCGAAAAACATTCAGTACTTC. Protein: CASSLNGAKNIQYF.

This clonotype showed up just a few times. The V and J genes are TRBV11-2 and TRBJ1-6; perhaps TRBD1 as D (6 bases). CDR1 SGHAT and CDR2 FQNNGV come from the germline V gene. V lost 1 base to trimming and J lost 6 bases, with 10 bases between them. The CDR3 contains 15 residues. The DNA of the CDR3 is TGTGCCAGCAGCTTAGGATGGACAGCTAATTCACCCCTCCACTTT. Translation: CASSLGWTANSPLHF.

There are many counts of this clonotype. This chain joins TRBV3-1 and TRBJ2-4; D unresolved. Germline lookup yields CDR1 LGHDT and CDR2 YNNKEL (reference sequence). The CDR3 loop spans 12 amino acids. The V and J ends lost 2 bases and 6 bases respectively, with 5 bases between them. Written as DNA, the CDR3 is TGTGCCAGCAGCCAAAACGGAAACATTCAGTACTTC. As protein: CASSQNGNIQYF. The entire variable domain, with the rest obtained from reference TRBV3-1 and TRBJ2-4, is as follows: DTAVSQTPKYLVTQMGNDKSIKCEQNLGHDTMYWYKQDSKKFLKIMFSYNNKELIINETVPNRFSPKSPDKAHLNLHINSLELGDSAVYFCASSQNGNIQYFGAGTRLSVL.